This TCR beta chain was recovered during a study of blood T cell repertoires in COVID-19. Generated by immunoSEQ multiplex PCR, the TCRdb table keeps only in-frame clones and is missing some. The sample records nearly 200,000 clones, 84% being singletons. This TCR came from a woman between 70 and 85 years old with active or convalescent COVID-19. Sequencing used peripheral blood.

The chain's CDR3 is CASSVTVGNEKLFF. CDR3 DNA sequence: TGTGCCAGCTCAGTGACAGTGGGTAATGAAAAACTGTTTTTT. V and J are TRBV18 and TRBJ1-4; D may be TRBD1 (5 bases). V was cut by 5 bases and J by 4 bases, with 11 bases left in between. Germline-derived CDR1 and CDR2 are KGHSH and LQKENI. The CDR3 covers 14 residues. The full variable domain, in which reference TRBV18 and TRBJ1-4 provide the parts outside the CDR3, is NAGVMQNPRHLVRRRGQEARLRCSPMKGHSHVYWYRQLPEEGLKFMVYLQKENIIDESGMPKERFSAEFPKEGPSILRIQQVVRGDSAAYFCASSVTVGNEKLFFGSGTQLSVL.